These 6 T cell receptor beta chains originate from one sample sequenced in a study of T cell responses to AZD1222 COVID-19 vaccine. Sequenced by immunoSEQ multiplex PCR; TCRdb stores in-frame clones only, minus some. The data hold around 100,000 clones, with roughly nine tenths observed a single time. The specimen was peripheral blood, collected 28 days after the second dose of the MenACWY control vaccine. These TCRs come from an adult who received the MenACWY meningococcal vaccine as a control.

The chain combines TRBV7-6 with TRBJ2-2, with D unresolved. Germline V gene data show CDR1 as SGHVS and CDR2 as FNYEAQ. Between the trimmed V and J ends, which lost 2 bases and 1 base, there was a span of 8 bases. The CDR3 has 15 residues. This chain's CDR3 is CASSLRARNTGELFF. CDR3 coding DNA: TGTGCCAGCAGCTTAAGGGCGAGGAACACCGGGGAGCTGTTTTTT. The whole variable domain, remainder taken from reference TRBV7-6 and TRBJ2-2, is GAGVSQSPRYKVTKRGQDVALRCDPISGHVSLYWYRQALGQGPEFLTYFNYEAQQDKSGLPNDRFSAERPEGSISTLTIQRTEQRDSAMYRCASSLRARNTGELFFGEGSRLTVL.

V usage is TRBV19 and J usage is TRBJ2-7; 7 positions agree with TRBD1. Germline values: CDR1 LNHDA, CDR2 SQIVND (reference sequence). CDR3 length: 14 amino acids. V lost 1 base to trimming and J lost 3 bases; unmatched junction nucleotides: 3. The CDR3 DNA sequence: TGTGCCAGTAGTATAGGGGGACAGAACTACGAGCAGTACTTC. Its translation: CASSIGGQNYEQYF.

Comment on this clone: One end of the junction is discordant with germline, which a read error may explain. The J gene is TRBJ1-6, the V gene TRBV28; TRBD1 aligns across 7 bases. CDR1 and CDR2 from the germline V gene are MDHEN and SYDVKM. There are 17 residues in the CDR3. The CDR3 protein is CASTEFLTGRGNSPLHF. In DNA form, the CDR3 reads TGCGCCAGCACCGAATTCCTGACAGGGAGAGGCAATTCACCCCTCCACTTT.

The chain uses TRBV13 and TRBJ2-1, with 13 bases aligning to TRBD2. Germline V gene lookup returns CDR1 PRHDT and CDR2 FYEKMQ (reference sequence). J gave up 5 bases and V 5 bases, and 6 bases lay outside the gene matches. The length of the CDR3 is 16 residues. The DNA for the CDR3 is TGTGCCAGCAGCGATACTAGCGGGGGGGCCGACAATGAGCAGTTCTTC. Its translation: CASSDTSGGADNEQFF.

Remarks on this clone: One junction end disagrees with the germline gene, perhaps due to a read error. The genes are TRBV6-2 or TRBV6-3 and TRBJ2-7, with 8 positions matching TRBD1. This CDR3 contains 12 residues. Germline V gene sequence: CDR1 MNHEY, CDR2 SVGEGT. The CDR3 spells CASSFNGDRSLF. The CDR3 DNA reads as TGTGCCAGCAGTTTCAACGGGGACAGGAGCCTTTTC.

The rearrangement uses TRBV21-1 and TRBJ2-7. TRBV21-1 is flagged as a pseudogene. The CDR3 spans 15 residues. The CDR3 loop is CASRAWWGTSYEQYF. DNA for the CDR3: TGTGCCAGCAGGGCTTGGTGGGGGACCTCCTACGAGCAGTACTTC.